What follows are 32 T cell receptor beta chains derived from one specimen sequenced in a study of T cells after yellow fever vaccination. MiXCR was run by TCRdb on the 5' RACE reads, yielding one entry per CDR3 protein. The table has under 700,000 distinct CDR3 sequences, about a sixth seen once. This specimen was PBMCs, taken about 5 days after the first yellow fever vaccination. The receptor source for this set is a man aged 18-30 years who received the YFV17D yellow fever vaccine.

The rearrangement links TRBV30 to TRBJ2-3; 10 nucleotides line up with TRBD2. The trim removed 4 bases at V and 0 bases at J, leaving 4 bases unmatched. The length of the CDR3 is 15 residues. Germline-derived CDR1 and CDR2 are GTSNPN and SVGIG (reference sequence). The CDR3 sequence is CAWKIAGGSTDTQYF. The CDR3 DNA is TGTGCCTGGAAAATAGCGGGGGGTAGCACAGATACGCAGTATTTT.

The J gene is TRBJ2-7, the V gene TRBV20-1; weak D call: TRBD1 (5 bases). There are 11 residues in the CDR3. CDR1 is DFQATT and CDR2 is SNEGSKA in the germline V gene (reference sequence). Trimming took 8 bases from V and 3 from J, leaving 11 bases between them. Here the CDR3 reads CSPSTVYEQYF. The CDR3 DNA sequence: TGCAGTCCCTCGACAGTCTACGAGCAGTACTTC.

Note on this clonotype: At one of its ends the junction is not consistent with the germline gene, which may arise from a read error. The chain is built from TRBV27 and TRBJ2-1; 10 bases agree with TRBD2. CDR1 is MNHEY, CDR2 SMNVEV, per germline (reference sequence). The CDR3 is 16 residues long. This CDR3 reads CASSFSGGTIYNEQCF. The CDR3 DNA follows: TGTGCCAGCAGTTTTAGCGGGGGGACCATCTACAATGAGCAGTGCTTC.

This clonotype was found a few times. The V gene is TRBV20-1, the J gene TRBJ1-6; 9 bases are shared with TRBD1. The germline gives CDR1 DFQATT, CDR2 SNEGSKA (reference sequence). Germline trimming cut 5 bases from V and 5 bases from J; bases unmatched to any gene: 7. The CDR3 has 15 residues. CDR3 nucleotides: TGCAGTGCTGGACAGGGGACCTTTAATAATTCACCCCTCCACTTT. It translates to CSAGQGTFNNSPLHF.

The chain is built from TRBV5-1 and TRBJ1-4; no reliable D call. V lost 4 bases, J lost 0 bases, and 10 bases lay in between. Per the germline V gene, CDR1 is SGHRS and CDR2 is YFSETQ. The CDR3 sequence is 15 residues long. CDR3 protein: CASSTNPATNEKLFF. The CDR3 region has the DNA TGCGCCAGCAGCACTAACCCAGCAACTAATGAAAAACTGTTTTTT. The full variable domain, completed using reference TRBV5-1 and TRBJ1-4, is KAGVTQTPRYLIKTRGQQVTLSCSPISGHRSVSWYQQTPGQGLQFLFEYFSETQRNKGNFPGRFSGRQFSNSRSEMNVSTLELGDSALYLCASSTNPATNEKLFFGSGTQLSVL.

This clonotype was seen a handful of times. This chain joins TRBV5-1 and TRBJ2-5; D remains ambiguous. CDR1 SGHRS and CDR2 YFSETQ come from the germline V gene. The CDR3 has 14 residues. The ends were cut back, 4 bases at V and 2 bases at J, with 12 bases in the middle. CDR3 DNA: TGCGCCAGCAGCACCACTCCGGATCAAGAGACCCAGTACTTC. Translating gives CASSTTPDQETQYF.

This sequence joins TRBV5-1 and TRBJ1-4, with no clear D. V lost 4 bases and J 1 base, leaving 8 bases between the germline ends. CDR1 and CDR2 from the germline V gene are SGHRS and YFSETQ. The CDR3 loop spans 14 amino acids. CDR3 DNA: TGCGCCAGCAGCCGGAGCGGAACTAATGAAAAACTGTTTTTT. Translating it yields CASSRSGTNEKLFF.

This clonotype was seen a handful of times. The V and J genes are TRBV6-1 and TRBJ2-3; 8 bases fit TRBD1. The CDR3 totals 14 residues. Germline V CDR1 and CDR2: MNHNS, SASEGT. With V trimmed by 8 bases and J by 4 bases, 8 bases remained unmatched. CDR3 sequence: CASSPPTGADTQYF. The CDR3 DNA reads TGTGCCAGCTCTCCTCCGACAGGGGCAGATACGCAGTATTTT.

The chain couples TRBV6-1 to TRBJ1-1, with 11 bases identical to TRBD1. This CDR3 has 15 residues. The trim removed 0 bases at V and 12 bases at J, leaving 9 bases unmatched. From germline, CDR1 is MNHNS and CDR2 SASEGT. CDR3 sequence: CASSEAFDGTGGTFF. CDR3 bases: TGTGCCAGCAGTGAAGCGTTTGATGGGACAGGGGGAACTTTCTTT.

This clonotype has just a few counts. The J gene is TRBJ2-2, the V gene TRBV27; D possibly uses TRBD1 or TRBD2 (5 bases each). CDR1 and CDR2 (germline): MNHEY, SMNVEV (reference sequence). V lost 7 bases, J lost 7 bases, and 16 bases lay in between. The CDR3 spans 14 residues. CDR3 protein: CASTLLGVGGELFF. For the CDR3, the DNA is TGTGCCAGCACCTTACTGGGGGTCGGCGGGGAGCTGTTTTTT.

The chain links TRBV5-1 to TRBJ2-7; D assignment may be TRBD1 or TRBD2 (5 bases each). Looked up from germline, CDR1 is SGHRS and CDR2 is YFSETQ. The CDR3 totals 15 residues. The germline V and J ends were trimmed by 5 bases and 2 bases, with 17 bases remaining between them. CDR3 nucleotides: TGCGCCAGCAGGATCGATCTACGGGGCACCTACGAGCAGTACTTC. It encodes CASRIDLRGTYEQYF.

V and J are TRBV4-1 and TRBJ2-4; 7 nucleotides line up with TRBD2. CDR1 is MGHRA, CDR2 YSYEKL, per germline. CDR3 length equals 21 residues. Germline trimming cut 0 bases from V and 0 bases from J; bases unmatched to any gene: 17. Here the CDR3 reads CASSQDKSSLAAKLAKNIQYF. The DNA of the CDR3 is TGCGCCAGCAGCCAAGATAAAAGTAGTCTAGCGGCGAAACTAGCCAAAAACATTCAGTACTTC.

This clonotype was counted only a few times. As DNA, the CDR3 is TGTGCCAGCAGTTACTGGACCGAAGAGACCCAGTACTTC. Encoded protein: CASSYWTEETQYF. This chain links TRBV6-6 with TRBJ2-5; no firm D call. Per the germline V gene, CDR1 is MNHNY and CDR2 is SVGAGI (reference sequence). Trimming stripped 1 base from V and 3 bases from J, with 6 bases between. The CDR3 totals 13 residues.

The chain employs TRBV20-1 and TRBJ2-7; TRBD1 agrees at 11 bases. Per germline, CDR1 DFQATT and CDR2 SNEGSKA (reference sequence). The CDR3 extends over 14 amino acids. Trimming removed 6 bases from V and 6 bases from J; junction bases left unmatched: 10. CDR3 sequence: CSAEAGTGGGEQYV. CDR3 bases: TGCAGTGCCGAAGCCGGGACAGGGGGGGGCGAGCAGTACGTC.

Only a few counts were recorded for this clonotype. The chain joins TRBV10-3 to TRBJ2-3; 11 bases match TRBD2. CDR3 size: 15 residues. With V trimmed by 3 bases and J by 4 bases, 3 bases remained unmatched. Germline-derived CDR1 and CDR2 are ENHRY and SYGVKD. The CDR3: CAISDSGGVSDTQYF. DNA of the CDR3: TGTGCCATCAGTGATAGCGGGGGGGTCTCAGATACGCAGTATTTT.

The rearrangement links TRBV12-3 or TRBV12-4 to TRBJ2-5; 13 bases fit TRBD2. Trimming removed 8 bases from V and 1 base from J; junction bases left unmatched: 4. There are 15 residues in the CDR3. CDR3 bases: TGTGCCAGCTACGGGACTAGCGGGGTCCAAGAGACCCAGTACTTC. Encoded protein: CASYGTSGVQETQYF.

Only a few counts were recorded for this clonotype. This chain connects TRBV10-3 to TRBJ2-5; 8 bases fit TRBD2. CDR1 and CDR2 (germline): ENHRY, SYGVKD. This CDR3 has 14 residues. Unmatched junction bases numbered 6, after V lost 8 bases and J lost 1 base. CDR3 sequence reads: CAISGGGIQETQYF. The CDR3 DNA reads TGTGCCATCTCCGGCGGGGGGATCCAAGAGACCCAGTACTTC.

In its sample, this clonotype was seen many times. The CDR3 nucleotides read TGTGCCAGTAGTAGGGTAATGAACACTGAAGCTTTCTTT. Translated, it gives CASSRVMNTEAFF. This chain joins TRBV19 and TRBJ1-1; D call uncertain. V lost 4 bases, J lost 0 bases, and 6 bases lay in between. The CDR3 is 13 amino acids. Germline lookup yields CDR1 LNHDA and CDR2 SQIVND (reference sequence).

V is TRBV4-1 and J is TRBJ1-6; D not certain. CDR3 length: 14 residues. Between the trimmed V and J ends, which lost 5 bases and 8 bases, there was a span of 13 bases. CDR1 and CDR2 from the germline V gene are MGHRA and YSYEKL. CDR3 DNA: TGCGCCAGCAGCTTCCTCATCACAGATTCACCCCTCCACTTT. Amino acid sequence: CASSFLITDSPLHF.

The gene calls are TRBV4-1 and TRBJ2-1; 8 nucleotides agree with TRBD2. This CDR3 contains 18 residues. V shed 0 bases and J 4 bases; nucleotides not matched to a gene: 11. CDR1 is MGHRA and CDR2 is YSYEKL in the germline V gene. The CDR3 DNA is TGCGCCAGCAGCCAAGAGCCCTCCCTAGCGGGCCCATACAATGAGCAGTTCTTC. Its protein is CASSQEPSLAGPYNEQFF.

This clonotype showed up just once. V usage is TRBV3-1 and J usage is TRBJ2-7; 9 nucleotides line up with TRBD2. V gave up 7 bases and J gave up 5 bases; unmatched junction bases: 6. The CDR3 totals 13 residues. Per germline, CDR1 LGHDT and CDR2 YNNKEL (reference sequence). The CDR3 nucleotides read TGTGCCAGCACGGCGGGGGGGCTAAACGAGCAGTACTTC. Amino acid sequence: CASTAGGLNEQYF.

V gene TRBV6-1 combines with J gene TRBJ2-1, with TRBD2 as a possible D gene (6 bases). Germline-derived CDR1 and CDR2 are MNHNS and SASEGT. The CDR3 extends over 14 amino acids. V lost 9 bases, J lost 3 bases, and 15 bases lay in between. CDR3 coding DNA: TGTGCCAGTTCTTGGCGGGACGACTACAATGAGCAGTTCTTC. Protein product: CASSWRDDYNEQFF.

This chain connects TRBV7-8 to TRBJ2-3, with D perhaps assigned TRBD1 or TRBD2 (5 bases each). CDR1 is SGHVS and CDR2 is FQNEAQ in the germline V gene. V lost 5 bases, J lost 3 bases, and 15 bases lay in between. The CDR3 is made up of 15 amino acids. In DNA, the CDR3 is TGTGCCAGCAGCCTCCGGGACGCAATAACAGATACGCAGTATTTT. It is translated as CASSLRDAITDTQYF.

This clonotype has just a few counts. The chain employs TRBV5-1 and TRBJ1-4; D not resolved. V lost 0 bases, J lost 0 bases, and 6 bases lay in between. From germline, CDR1 is SGHRS and CDR2 YFSETQ. This CDR3 is 15 amino acids long. CDR3 nucleotide sequence: TGCGCCAGCAGCTTGGGAAGTTCAACTAATGAAAAACTGTTTTTT. Translation: CASSLGSSTNEKLFF.

For the CDR3, the DNA is TGCGCCAGCAGCCAAGATCCCTTTGTAAAGGGTGAGCCGAACACTGAAGCTTTCTTT. Translation gives CASSQDPFVKGEPNTEAFF. The rearrangement uses TRBV4-1 and TRBJ1-1; D unresolved. CDR1 and CDR2 (germline): MGHRA, YSYEKL. This CDR3 has 19 amino acids. Trimming cost V 0 bases and J 1 base, with 21 bases left between them.

This clonotype has just a few counts. The chain has TRBV25-1 and TRBJ1-1; D is undetermined. Trimming cost V 3 bases and J 4 bases, with 6 bases left between them. Germline V CDR1 and CDR2: MGHDK, SYGVNS. This CDR3 contains 12 residues. The DNA for the CDR3 is TGTGCCAGCAGTGACCCCGGCACTGAAGCTTTCTTT. Translated: CASSDPGTEAFF.

V usage is TRBV5-4 and J usage is TRBJ2-7; 7 bases map to TRBD1. The CDR3 runs to 14 residues. Germline assignment: CDR1 SGHNT and CDR2 YYREEE (reference sequence). The trim removed 4 bases at V and 5 bases at J, leaving 9 bases unmatched. The CDR3 sequence is CASSPLQGRDEQYF. CDR3 coding DNA: TGTGCCAGCAGCCCCCTACAGGGGCGGGACGAGCAGTACTTC. Complete variable domain (other parts from reference TRBV5-4 and TRBJ2-7): ETGVTQSPTHLIKTRGQQVTLRCSSQSGHNTVSWYQQALGQGPQFIFQYYREEENGRGNFPPRFSGLQFPNYSSELNVNALELDDSALYLCASSPLQGRDEQYFGPGTRLTVT.

This chain uses TRBV6-2 or TRBV6-3 with TRBJ1-5; 7 bases match TRBD1. From germline, CDR1 is MNHEY and CDR2 SVGEGT. V lost 5 bases to trimming and J lost 2 bases; unmatched junction nucleotides: 9. The CDR3 sequence is 16 residues long. CDR3 residues: CASSIMTGKGNQPQHF. In DNA, the CDR3 is TGTGCCAGCAGTATCATGACAGGGAAGGGCAATCAGCCCCAGCATTTT.

This clonotype occurred a few times. The chain carries TRBV4-2 and TRBJ1-3; D is uncertain. There are 14 residues in the CDR3. Trimming removed 3 bases from V and 4 bases from J, with 10 bases in between. Germline V gene sequence: CDR1 LGHNA, CDR2 YNFKEQ. The CDR3 region is CASSQGRTGNTIYF. The CDR3 nucleotides are TGTGCCAGCAGCCAGGGTCGTACGGGAAACACCATATATTTT.

The chain joins TRBV11-2 to TRBJ2-3; TRBD2 agrees at 12 bases. In germline, CDR1 is SGHAT, CDR2 FQNNGV. The J segment lost 6 bases and the V segment lost 1 base, leaving 5 bases of the junction unmatched. This CDR3 has 16 amino acids. The CDR3 DNA is TGTGCCAGCAGCTTAGGAGCTAGCGGGGGGGCCGATACGCAGTATTTT. It is translated as CASSLGASGGADTQYF.

The sample holds a few counts of this clonotype. This chain connects TRBV25-1 to TRBJ2-2; 8 bases are shared with TRBD2. J was trimmed by 4 bases and V by 4 bases; bases with no gene match: 8. The CDR3 sequence is 16 residues long. Germline CDR1 and CDR2: MGHDK and SYGVNS. The CDR3 sequence: CASSADRGGGTGELFF. DNA of the CDR3: TGTGCCAGCAGTGCCGATCGGGGGGGTGGCACCGGGGAGCTGTTTTTT.

This clonotype has more than one count but fewer than ten. The CDR3 spells CASSLSSGKVNTQYF. The CDR3 coding sequence is TGTGCCAGCAGTTTATCTAGCGGGAAAGTGAATACGCAGTATTTT. This chain connects TRBV12-3 or TRBV12-4 to TRBJ2-3, with 9 nucleotides matching TRBD2. The CDR3 extends over 15 amino acids. With 2 bases clipped from V and 7 bases from J, the junction kept 7 bases outside the gene matches.